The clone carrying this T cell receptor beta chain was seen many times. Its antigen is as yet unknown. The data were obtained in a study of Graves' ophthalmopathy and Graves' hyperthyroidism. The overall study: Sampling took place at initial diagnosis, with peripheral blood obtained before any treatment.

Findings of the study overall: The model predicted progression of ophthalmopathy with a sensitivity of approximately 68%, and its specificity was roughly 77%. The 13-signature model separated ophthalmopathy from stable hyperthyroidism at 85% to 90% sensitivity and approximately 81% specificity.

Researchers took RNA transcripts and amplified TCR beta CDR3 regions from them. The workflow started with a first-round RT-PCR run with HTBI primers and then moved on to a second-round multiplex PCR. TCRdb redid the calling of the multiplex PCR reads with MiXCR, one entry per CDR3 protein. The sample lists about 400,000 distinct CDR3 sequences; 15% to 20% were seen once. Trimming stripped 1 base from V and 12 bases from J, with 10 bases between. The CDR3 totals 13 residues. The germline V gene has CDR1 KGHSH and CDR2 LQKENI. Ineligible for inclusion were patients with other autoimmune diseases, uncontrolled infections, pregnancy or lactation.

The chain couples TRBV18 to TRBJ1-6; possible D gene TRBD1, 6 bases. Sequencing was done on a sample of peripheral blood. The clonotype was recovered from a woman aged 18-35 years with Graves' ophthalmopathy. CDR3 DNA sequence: TGTGCCAGCTCACCACGGACAGAGGGACCCCTCCACTTT. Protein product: CASSPRTEGPLHF.